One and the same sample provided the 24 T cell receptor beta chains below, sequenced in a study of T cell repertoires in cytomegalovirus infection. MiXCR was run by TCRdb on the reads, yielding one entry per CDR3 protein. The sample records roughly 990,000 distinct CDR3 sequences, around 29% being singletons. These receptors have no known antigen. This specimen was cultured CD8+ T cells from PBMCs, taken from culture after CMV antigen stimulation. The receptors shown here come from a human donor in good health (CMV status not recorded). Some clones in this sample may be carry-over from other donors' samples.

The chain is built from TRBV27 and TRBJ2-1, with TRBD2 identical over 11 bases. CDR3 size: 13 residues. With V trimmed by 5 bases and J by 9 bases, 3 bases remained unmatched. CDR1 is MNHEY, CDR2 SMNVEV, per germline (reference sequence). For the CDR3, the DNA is TGTGCCAGCAGTGGCGGACTAGCGGGTGAGCAGTTCTTC. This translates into CASSGGLAGEQFF.

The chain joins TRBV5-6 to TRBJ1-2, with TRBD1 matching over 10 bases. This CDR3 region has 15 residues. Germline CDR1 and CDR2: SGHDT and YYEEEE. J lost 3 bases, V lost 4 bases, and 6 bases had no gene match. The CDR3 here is CASSTPTGGYYGYTF. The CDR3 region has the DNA TGTGCCAGCAGCACTCCGACAGGGGGCTACTATGGCTACACCTTC.

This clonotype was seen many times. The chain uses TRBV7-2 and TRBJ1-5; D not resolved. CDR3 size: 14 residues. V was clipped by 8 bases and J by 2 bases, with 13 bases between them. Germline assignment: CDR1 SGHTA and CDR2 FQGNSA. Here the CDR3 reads CASGNPYGNQPQHF. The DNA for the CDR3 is TGTGCCAGCGGAAATCCCTATGGCAATCAGCCCCAGCATTTT.

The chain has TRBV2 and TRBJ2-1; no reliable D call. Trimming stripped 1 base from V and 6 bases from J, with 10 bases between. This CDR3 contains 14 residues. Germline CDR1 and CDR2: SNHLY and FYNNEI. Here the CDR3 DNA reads TGTGCCAGCAGTGAAGGGACCGTACGCAATGAGCAGTTCTTC. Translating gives CASSEGTVRNEQFF.

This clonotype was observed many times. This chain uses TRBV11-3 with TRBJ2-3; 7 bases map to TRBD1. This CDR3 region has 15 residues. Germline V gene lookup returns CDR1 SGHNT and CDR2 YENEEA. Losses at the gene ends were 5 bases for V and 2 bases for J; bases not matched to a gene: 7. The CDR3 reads CASSQPGTDTDTQYF. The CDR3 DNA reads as TGTGCCAGCAGCCAGCCGGGGACAGACACAGATACGCAGTATTTT.

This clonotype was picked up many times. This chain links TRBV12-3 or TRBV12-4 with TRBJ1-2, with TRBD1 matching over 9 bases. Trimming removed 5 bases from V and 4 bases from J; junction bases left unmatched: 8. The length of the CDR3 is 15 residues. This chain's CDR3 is CASSPTGGVSYGYTF. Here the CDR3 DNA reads TGTGCCAGCAGTCCAACAGGGGGCGTTAGCTATGGCTACACCTTC.

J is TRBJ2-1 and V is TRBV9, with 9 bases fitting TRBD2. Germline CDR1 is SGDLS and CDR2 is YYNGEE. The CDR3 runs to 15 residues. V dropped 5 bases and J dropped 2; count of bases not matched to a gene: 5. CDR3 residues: CASRSGGGAYNEQFF. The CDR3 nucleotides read TGTGCCAGCAGGTCTGGCGGGGGGGCCTACAATGAGCAGTTCTTC.

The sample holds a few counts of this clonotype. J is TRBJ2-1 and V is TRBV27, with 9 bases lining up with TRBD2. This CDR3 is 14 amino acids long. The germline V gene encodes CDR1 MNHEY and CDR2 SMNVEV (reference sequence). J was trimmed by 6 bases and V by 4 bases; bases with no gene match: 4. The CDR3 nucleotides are TGTGCCAGCAGTTACTCTAGCGGGGCCAATGAGCAGTTCTTC. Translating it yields CASSYSSGANEQFF.

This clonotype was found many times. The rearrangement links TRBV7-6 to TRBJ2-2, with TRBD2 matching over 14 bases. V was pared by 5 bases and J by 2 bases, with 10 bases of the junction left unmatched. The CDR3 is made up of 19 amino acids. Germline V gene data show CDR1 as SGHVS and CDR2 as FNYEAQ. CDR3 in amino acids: CASSAGLAGDSRNTGELFF. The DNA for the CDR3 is TGTGCCAGCAGCGCGGGACTAGCGGGGGACTCGAGAAACACCGGGGAGCTGTTTTTT.

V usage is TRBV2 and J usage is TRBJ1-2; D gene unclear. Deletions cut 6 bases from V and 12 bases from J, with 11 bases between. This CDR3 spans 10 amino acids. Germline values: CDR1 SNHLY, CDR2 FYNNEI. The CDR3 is CASSARGDTF. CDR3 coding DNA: TGTGCCAGCAGCGCCCGTGGGGACACCTTC.

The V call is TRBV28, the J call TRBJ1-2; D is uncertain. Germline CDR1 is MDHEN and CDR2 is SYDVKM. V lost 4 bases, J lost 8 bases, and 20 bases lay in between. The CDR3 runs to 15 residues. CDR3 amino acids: CASSSPTGSSWGYTF. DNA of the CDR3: TGTGCCAGCAGTTCACCAACCGGGTCCTCCTGGGGCTACACCTTC.

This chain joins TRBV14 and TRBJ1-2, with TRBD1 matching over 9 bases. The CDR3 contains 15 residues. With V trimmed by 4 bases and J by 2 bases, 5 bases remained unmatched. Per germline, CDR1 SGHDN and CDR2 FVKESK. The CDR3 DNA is TGTGCCAGCAGCCCACTACAGGGGGCAAACTATGGCTACACCTTC. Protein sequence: CASSPLQGANYGYTF.

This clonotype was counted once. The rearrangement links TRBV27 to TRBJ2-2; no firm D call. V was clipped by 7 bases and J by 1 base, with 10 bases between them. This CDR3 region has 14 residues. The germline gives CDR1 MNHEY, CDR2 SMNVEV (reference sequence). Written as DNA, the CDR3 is TGTGCCAGCACCCCTTACTTGAACACCGGGGAGCTGTTTTTT. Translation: CASTPYLNTGELFF.

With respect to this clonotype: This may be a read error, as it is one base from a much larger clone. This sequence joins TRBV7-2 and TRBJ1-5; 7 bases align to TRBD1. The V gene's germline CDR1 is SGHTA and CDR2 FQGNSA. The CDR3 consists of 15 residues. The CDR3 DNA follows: TGTGTCAGCAGCCGACTAACAGGGGATACTCAGCCCCAGCATTTT. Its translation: CVSSRLTGDTQPQHF.

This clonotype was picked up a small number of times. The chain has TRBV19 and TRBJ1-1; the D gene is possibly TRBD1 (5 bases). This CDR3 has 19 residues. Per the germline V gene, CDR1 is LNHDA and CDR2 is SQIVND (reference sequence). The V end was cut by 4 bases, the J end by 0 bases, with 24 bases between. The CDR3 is CASSNTIRDRHRMNTEAFF. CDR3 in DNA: TGTGCCAGTAGTAATACCATCCGGGACCGACATCGAATGAACACTGAAGCTTTCTTT. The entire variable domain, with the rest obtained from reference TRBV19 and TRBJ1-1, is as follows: DGGITQSPKYLFRKEGQNVTLSCEQNLNHDAMYWYRQDPGQGLRLIYYSQIVNDFQKGDIAEGYSVSREKKESFPLTVTSAQKNPTAFYLCASSNTIRDRHRMNTEAFFGQGTRLTVV.

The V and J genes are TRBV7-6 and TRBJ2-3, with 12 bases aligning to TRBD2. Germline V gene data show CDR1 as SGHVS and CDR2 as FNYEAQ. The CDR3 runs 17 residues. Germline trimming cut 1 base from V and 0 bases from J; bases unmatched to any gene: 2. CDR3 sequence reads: CASSLEGTSGSTDTQYF. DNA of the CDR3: TGTGCCAGCAGCTTAGAAGGGACTAGCGGGAGCACAGATACGCAGTATTTT.

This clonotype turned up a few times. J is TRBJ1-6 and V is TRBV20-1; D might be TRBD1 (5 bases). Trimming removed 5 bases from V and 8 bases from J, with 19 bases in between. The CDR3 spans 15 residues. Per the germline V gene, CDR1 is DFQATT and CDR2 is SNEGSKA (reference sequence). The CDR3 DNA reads TGCAGTGCTTTAGACATCCAACAGGTGGATTCACCCCTCCACTTT. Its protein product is CSALDIQQVDSPLHF.

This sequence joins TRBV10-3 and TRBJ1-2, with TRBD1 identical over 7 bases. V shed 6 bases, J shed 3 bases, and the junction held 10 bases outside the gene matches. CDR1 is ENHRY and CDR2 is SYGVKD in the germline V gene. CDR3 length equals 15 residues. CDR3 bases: TGTGCCATCAGGACAGGGAACGGGGCGGACTATGGCTACACCTTC. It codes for CAIRTGNGADYGYTF.

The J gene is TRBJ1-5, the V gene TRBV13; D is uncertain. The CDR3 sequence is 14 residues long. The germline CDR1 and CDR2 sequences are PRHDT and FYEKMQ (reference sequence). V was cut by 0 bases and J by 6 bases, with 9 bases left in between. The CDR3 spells CASSLGRASQPQHF. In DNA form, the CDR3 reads TGTGCCAGCAGCTTAGGAAGGGCGAGTCAGCCCCAGCATTTT.

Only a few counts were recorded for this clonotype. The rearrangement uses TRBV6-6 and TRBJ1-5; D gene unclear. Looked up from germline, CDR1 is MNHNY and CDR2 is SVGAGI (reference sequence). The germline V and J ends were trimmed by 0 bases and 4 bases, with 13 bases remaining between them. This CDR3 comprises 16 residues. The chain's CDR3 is CASSYSRMGANQPQHF. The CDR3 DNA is TGTGCCAGCAGTTACTCGAGGATGGGCGCTAATCAGCCCCAGCATTTT.

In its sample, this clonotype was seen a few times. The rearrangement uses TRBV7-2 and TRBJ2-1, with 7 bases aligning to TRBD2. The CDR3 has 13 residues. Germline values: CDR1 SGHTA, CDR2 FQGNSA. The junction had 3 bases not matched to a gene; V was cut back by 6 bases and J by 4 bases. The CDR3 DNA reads TGTGCCAGCAGGACTAGCAGATACAATGAGCAGTTCTTC. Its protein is CASRTSRYNEQFF.

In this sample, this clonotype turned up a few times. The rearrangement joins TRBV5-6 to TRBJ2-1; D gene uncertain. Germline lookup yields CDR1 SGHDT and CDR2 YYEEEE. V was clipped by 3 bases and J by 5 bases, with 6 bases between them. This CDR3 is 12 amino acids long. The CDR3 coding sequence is TGTGCCAGCAGCTACGAAGACAATGAGCAGTTCTTC. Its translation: CASSYEDNEQFF.

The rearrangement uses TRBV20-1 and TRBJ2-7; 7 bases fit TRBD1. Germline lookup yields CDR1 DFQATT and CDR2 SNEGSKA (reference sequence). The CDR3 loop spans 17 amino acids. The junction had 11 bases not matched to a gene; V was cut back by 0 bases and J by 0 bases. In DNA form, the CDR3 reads TGCAGTGCTAGAGATGAGACAGGGAGAAACAGCTCCTACGAGCAGTACTTC. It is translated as CSARDETGRNSSYEQYF.

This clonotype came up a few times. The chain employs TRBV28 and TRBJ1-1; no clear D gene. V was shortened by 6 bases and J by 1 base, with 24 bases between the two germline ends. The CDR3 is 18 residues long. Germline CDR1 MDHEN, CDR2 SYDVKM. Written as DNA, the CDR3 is TGTGCCAGCAGCCGTGATCCGAGCAGTTTAACGTGGAACACTGAAGCTTTCTTT. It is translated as CASSRDPSSLTWNTEAFF.